Listed here are 6 T cell receptor delta chains from one sample, sequenced in a study of delta chains in infants with herpesvirus infections. TCR cDNA was made from PBMC RNA with gamma- and delta-chain-specific primers. TCRdb reanalysed the RT-PCR reads via CATT. The top ten hold around 19% of the sample, which has more than 300 delta-chain clones, 27% seen once. The starting material was peripheral blood, obtained at time point 3 of longitudinal follow-up. The receptors originated from a human donor who was a Ugandan infant, either HIV-exposed or HIV-unexposed (not recorded which).

Of note for this clone: Since a far larger clone is one base different, this is likely a read error. Other nucleotide sequences from this sample produce the same CDR3. V is TRDV3 and J is TRDJ1; 9 positions match TRDD3. The CDR3 sequence is 20 residues long. Germline CDR1 is TVYSNPD and CDR2 is GDNSRS (reference sequence). CDR3 sequence: CAFLRRGGYKEIIHTDKLIF. CDR3 sequence (DNA): TGTGCCTTTTTGAGACGGGGGGGATACAAAGAGATAATTCACACTGATAAACTCATCTTT.

By share, this clone counts as medium-sized. The chain joins TRDV3 to TRDJ1, with TRDD3 matching over 12 bases. The CDR3 spans 16 residues. The germline CDR1 and CDR2 sequences are TVYSNPD and GDNSRS (reference sequence). V trimming: 3 bases; J trimming: 7 bases; junction bases outside the gene matches: 15. The CDR3 loop reads CAFPVPDWGIQPKLIF. The DNA of the CDR3 is TGTGCCTTCCCAGTCCCTGACTGGGGGATACAACCTAAACTCATCTTT.

As to this clone: It is likely a read error: a sequence one base away is far more abundant. The same CDR3 arises from other DNA sequences in this sample as well. The rearrangement uses TRDV1 and TRDJ1; 10 positions match TRDD3. Germline V CDR1 and CDR2: TSWWSYY, QGS. Germline trimming cut 0 bases from V and 4 bases from J; bases unmatched to any gene: 23. CDR3 length: 22 residues. The CDR3 DNA reads TGTGCTCTTGGGGAACTTACCTCCCGTTACTGGGGGATCCTCGCTAGGGGCGATAAACTCATCTTT. It codes for CALGELTSRYWGILARGDKLIF.

This clone is large. The chain recombines TRDV2 with TRDJ2; 7 bases are shared with TRDD3. This CDR3 region has 15 residues. The trim removed 2 bases at V and 1 base at J, leaving 3 bases unmatched. Germline V gene sequence: CDR1 GEAIGNYY, CDR2 EKD. The CDR3 protein is CACDRLGDLTAQLFF. Written as DNA, the CDR3 is TGTGCCTGTGACAGGTTGGGGGATTTGACAGCACAACTCTTCTTT.

The V call is TRDV1, the J call TRDJ1; D possibly corresponds to TRDD3 (5 bases). This CDR3 spans 17 amino acids. Trimming removed 5 bases at V and 0 bases at J, with 19 bases between. Germline lookup yields CDR1 TSWWSYY and CDR2 QGS. The CDR3 DNA reads as TGTGCTCTTGGGAAGAACCAGCGGGGACGGAACACCGATAAACTCATCTTT. Its translation is CALGKNQRGRNTDKLIF.

This clone appeared once. The chain employs TRDV1 and TRDJ1; 13 nucleotides agree with TRDD3. J lost 3 bases, V lost 2 bases, and 39 bases had no gene match. The CDR3 length is 28 residues. Germline V gives CDR1 TSWWSYY, CDR2 QGS. The CDR3 region has the DNA TGTGCTCTTGGGGAATCAGTCTTCCCCACTGATTTTGATACTGGGGGATACGCGTATCCCGAATGTTCCGATAAACTCATCTTT. This translates into CALGESVFPTDFDTGGYAYPECSDKLIF.